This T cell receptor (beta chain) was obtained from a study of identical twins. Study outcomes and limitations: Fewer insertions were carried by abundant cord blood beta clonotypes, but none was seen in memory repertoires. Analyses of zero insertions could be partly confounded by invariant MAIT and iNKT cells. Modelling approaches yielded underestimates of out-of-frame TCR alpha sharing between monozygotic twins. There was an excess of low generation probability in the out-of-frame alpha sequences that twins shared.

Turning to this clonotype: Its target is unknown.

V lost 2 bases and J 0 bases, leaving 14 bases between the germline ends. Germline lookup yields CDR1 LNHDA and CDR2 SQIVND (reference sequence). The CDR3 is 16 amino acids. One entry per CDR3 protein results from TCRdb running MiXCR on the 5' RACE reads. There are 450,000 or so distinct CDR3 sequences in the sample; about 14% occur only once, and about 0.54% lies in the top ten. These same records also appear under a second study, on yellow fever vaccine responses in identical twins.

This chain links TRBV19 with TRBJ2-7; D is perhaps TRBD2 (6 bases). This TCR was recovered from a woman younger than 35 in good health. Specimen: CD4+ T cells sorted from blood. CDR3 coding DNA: TGTGCCAGTAGTATATCGGGGACTGGGAGCTCCTACGAGCAGTACTTC. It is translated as CASSISGTGSSYEQYF.